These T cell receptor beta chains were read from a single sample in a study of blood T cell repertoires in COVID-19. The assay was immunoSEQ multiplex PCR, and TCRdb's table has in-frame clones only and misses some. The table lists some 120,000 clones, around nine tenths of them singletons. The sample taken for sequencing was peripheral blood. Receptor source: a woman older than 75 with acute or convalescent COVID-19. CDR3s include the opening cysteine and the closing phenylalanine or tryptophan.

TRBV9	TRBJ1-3	CASSALGQGVPGNTIYF
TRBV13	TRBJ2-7	CASSHIGTHSSYEQYF
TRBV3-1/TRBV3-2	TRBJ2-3	CASSETSGSKADTQYF
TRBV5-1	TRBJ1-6	CASSLAGTGTSPLHF
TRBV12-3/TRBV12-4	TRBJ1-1	CASSSFQGQGAFF
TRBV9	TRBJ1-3	CASSGGSVSGNTIYF
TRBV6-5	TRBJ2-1	CASSPGLAGHEQFF
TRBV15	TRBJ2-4	CATSRERIGDLRNIQYF
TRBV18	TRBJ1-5	CASSPDSPTQPQHF
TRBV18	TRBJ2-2	CASSPGQADTGELFF
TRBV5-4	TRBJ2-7	CASSSGTEEYEQYF
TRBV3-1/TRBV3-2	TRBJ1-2	CASSQTYRAGGYTF
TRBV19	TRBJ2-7	CASSIGQGAYEQYF
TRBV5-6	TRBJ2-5	CASSGTGLASGETQYF
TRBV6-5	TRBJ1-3	CASSYSGQLKGNTIYF
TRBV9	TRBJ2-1	CASSADWSSYNEQFF
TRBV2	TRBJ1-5	CASSSDGKNPPQHF
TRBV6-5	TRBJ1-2	CASSYSAIYGYTF
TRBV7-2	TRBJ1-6	CASSDYYSPLHF
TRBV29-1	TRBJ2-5	CSAGTAKETQYF
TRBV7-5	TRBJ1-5	CARSLPRDRENSNQPQHF
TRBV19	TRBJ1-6	CASSPGGRILPLHF
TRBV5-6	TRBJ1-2	CASSLIPGDGYTF
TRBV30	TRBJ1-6	CAWRAGLGNSPLHF
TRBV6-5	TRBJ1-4	CASIAGPTNEKLFF
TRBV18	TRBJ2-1	CASSSSGSYNEQFF
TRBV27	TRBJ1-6	CASSYGQGVDSPLHF
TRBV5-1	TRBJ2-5	CASSSERAEETQYF
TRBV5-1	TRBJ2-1	CASSPDLAGVGGEQFF
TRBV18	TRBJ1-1	CASSPRQGAEAFF
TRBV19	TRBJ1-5	CASTEYSNQPQHF
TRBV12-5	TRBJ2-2	CASAGVGAGDTGELFF
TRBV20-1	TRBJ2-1	CSASGSGGSYNEQFF
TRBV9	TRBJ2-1	CASSVVGQGNNEQFF
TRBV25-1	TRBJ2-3	CASSPSRQGRTDTQYF
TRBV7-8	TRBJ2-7	CASSLGLEQYF
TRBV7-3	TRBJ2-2	CASSLTSGRALNGELFF
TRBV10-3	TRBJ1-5	CAISAGGGNQPQHF
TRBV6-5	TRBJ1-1	CASKISTVNTEAFF
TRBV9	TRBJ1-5	CASSVDGDSNQPQHF
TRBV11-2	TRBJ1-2	CASSSGGWSDGYTF
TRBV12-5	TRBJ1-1	CASGLVMGRNTEAFF
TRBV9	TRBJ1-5	CASSVDPVSNQPQHF
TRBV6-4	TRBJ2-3	CASSVTGHNTDTQYF
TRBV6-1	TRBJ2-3	CASSEAGLYTDTQYF
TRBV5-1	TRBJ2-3	CASSLQGEASTDTQYF
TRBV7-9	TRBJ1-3	CASSLRSSGNTIYF
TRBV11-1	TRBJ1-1	CASSLLRNTEAFF
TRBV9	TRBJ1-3	CASSVNTGRNTIYF
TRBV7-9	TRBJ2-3	CATRDSGYTDTQYF